Each of the 2 T cell receptor beta chains below was sequenced from the same sample in a study of response to subunit inactivated influenza vaccine. In TCRdb, the RT-PCR reads were re-called with MiXCR into one record per CDR3 protein. The repertoire holds 250,000 to 350,000 distinct CDR3 sequences, with roughly 20% as singletons. Sequencing was performed on PBMCs from blood, taken about 20 months after vaccination. Receptors originate from a man in his fifties or sixties who received an inactivated influenza vaccine.

This clonotype occurred a few times. This sequence joins TRBV20-1 and TRBJ2-7; D is ambiguous. Trimming pared 2 bases from V and 0 bases from J, leaving 8 bases between. The CDR3 length is 13 residues. Germline CDR1 is DFQATT and CDR2 is SNEGSKA (reference sequence). CDR3 loop: CSARLVPSYEQYF. For the CDR3, the DNA is TGCAGTGCTAGATTGGTTCCCTCCTACGAGCAGTACTTC.

The J gene is TRBJ2-7, the V gene TRBV2; D might be TRBD1 or TRBD2, each matching 5 bases. Trimming took off 8 bases at V and 3 bases at J, with 11 bases between the two ends. This CDR3 contains 12 residues. Germline-derived CDR1 and CDR2 are SNHLY and FYNNEI. The CDR3 DNA reads TGTGCCAGCTCTGAGGGGAACTACGAGCAGTACTTC. Its translation is CASSEGNYEQYF.